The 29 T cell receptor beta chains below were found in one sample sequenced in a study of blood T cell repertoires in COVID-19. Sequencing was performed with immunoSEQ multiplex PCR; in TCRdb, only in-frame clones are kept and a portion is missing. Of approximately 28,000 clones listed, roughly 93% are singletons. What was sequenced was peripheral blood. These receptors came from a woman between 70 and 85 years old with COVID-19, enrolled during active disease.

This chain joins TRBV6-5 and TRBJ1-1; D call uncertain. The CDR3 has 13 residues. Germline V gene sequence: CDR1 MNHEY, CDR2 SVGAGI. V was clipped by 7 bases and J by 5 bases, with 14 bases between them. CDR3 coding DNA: TGTGCCAGCACCCGGCGGGGAGGGACTGAAGCTTTCTTT. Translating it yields CASTRRGGTEAFF.

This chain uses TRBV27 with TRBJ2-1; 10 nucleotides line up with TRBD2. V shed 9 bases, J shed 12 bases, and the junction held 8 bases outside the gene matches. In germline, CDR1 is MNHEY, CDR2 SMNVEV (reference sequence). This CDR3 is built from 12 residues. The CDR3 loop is CASRASGRGQFF. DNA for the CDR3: TGTGCCAGTCGGGCTAGCGGGAGAGGGCAGTTCTTC.

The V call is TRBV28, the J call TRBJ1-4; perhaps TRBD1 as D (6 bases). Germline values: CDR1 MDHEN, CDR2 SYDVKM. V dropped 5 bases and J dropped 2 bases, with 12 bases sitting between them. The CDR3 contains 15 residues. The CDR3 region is CASSGQFPTNEKLFF. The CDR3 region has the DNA TGTGCCAGCAGTGGACAGTTTCCGACTAATGAAAAACTGTTTTTT. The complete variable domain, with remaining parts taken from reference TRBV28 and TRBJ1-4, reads DVKVTQSSRYLVKRTGEKVFLECVQDMDHENMFWYRQDPGLGLRLIYFSYDVKMKEKGDIPEGYSVSREKKERFSLILESASTNQTSMYLCASSGQFPTNEKLFFGSGTQLSVL.

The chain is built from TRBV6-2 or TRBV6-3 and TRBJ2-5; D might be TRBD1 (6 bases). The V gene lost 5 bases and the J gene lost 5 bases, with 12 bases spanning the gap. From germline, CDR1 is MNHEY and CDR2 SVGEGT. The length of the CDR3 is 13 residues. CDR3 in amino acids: CASSKQGSETQYF. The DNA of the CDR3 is TGTGCCAGCAGTAAACAGGGATCGGAGACCCAGTACTTC.

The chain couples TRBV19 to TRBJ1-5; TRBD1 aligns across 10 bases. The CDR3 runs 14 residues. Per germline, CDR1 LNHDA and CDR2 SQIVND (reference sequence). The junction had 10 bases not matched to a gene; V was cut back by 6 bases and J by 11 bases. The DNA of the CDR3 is TGTGCCAGTAGATCGGGGACAGGGGAGCTAGCCCAGCATTTT. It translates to CASRSGTGELAQHF. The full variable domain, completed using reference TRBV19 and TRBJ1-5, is DGGITQSPKYLFRKEGQNVTLSCEQNLNHDAMYWYRQDPGQGLRLIYYSQIVNDFQKGDIAEGYSVSREKKESFPLTVTSAQKNPTAFYLCASRSGTGELAQHFGDGTRLSIL.

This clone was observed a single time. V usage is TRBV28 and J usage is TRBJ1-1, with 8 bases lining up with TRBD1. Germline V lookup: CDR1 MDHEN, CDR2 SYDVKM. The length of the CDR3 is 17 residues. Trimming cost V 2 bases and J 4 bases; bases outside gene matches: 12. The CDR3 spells CASSLLGQGVVSTEAFF. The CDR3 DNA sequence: TGTGCCAGCAGTTTACTTGGACAGGGCGTTGTGAGCACTGAAGCTTTCTTT.

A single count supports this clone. The DNA of the CDR3 is TGTGCCAGCCGATCAGGGGGACAGGGGACAGATACGCAGTATTTT. Translation: CASRSGGQGTDTQYF. J is TRBJ2-3 and V is TRBV19; TRBD1 matches 10 bases. This CDR3 has 15 residues. Trimming cost V 9 bases and J 3 bases; bases outside gene matches: 9. CDR1 is LNHDA, CDR2 SQIVND, per germline (reference sequence).

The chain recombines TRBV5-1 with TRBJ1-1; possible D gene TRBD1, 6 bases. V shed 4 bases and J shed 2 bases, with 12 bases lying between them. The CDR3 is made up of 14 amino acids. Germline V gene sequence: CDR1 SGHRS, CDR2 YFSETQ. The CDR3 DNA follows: TGCGCCAGCAGCCGACAGGACACCAACACTGAAGCTTTCTTT. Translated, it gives CASSRQDTNTEAFF.

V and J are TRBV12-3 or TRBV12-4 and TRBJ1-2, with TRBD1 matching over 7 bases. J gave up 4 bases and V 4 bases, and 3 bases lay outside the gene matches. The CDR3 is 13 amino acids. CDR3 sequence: CASSSGQVYGYTF. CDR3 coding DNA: TGTGCCAGCAGTTCTGGACAGGTCTATGGCTACACCTTC.

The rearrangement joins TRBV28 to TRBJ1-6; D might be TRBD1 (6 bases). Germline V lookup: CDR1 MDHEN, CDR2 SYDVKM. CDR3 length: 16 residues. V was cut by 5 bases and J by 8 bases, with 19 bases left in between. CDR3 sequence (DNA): TGTGCCAGCAGTGCCTACCGGACAGTGAATGATTCACCCCTCCACTTT. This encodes CASSAYRTVNDSPLHF.

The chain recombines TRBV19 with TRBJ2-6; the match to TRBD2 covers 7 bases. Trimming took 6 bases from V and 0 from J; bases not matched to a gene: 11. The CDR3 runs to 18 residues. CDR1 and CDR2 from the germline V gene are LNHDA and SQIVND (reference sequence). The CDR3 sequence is CASRWGTGGSSGANVLTF. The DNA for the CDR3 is TGTGCCAGTAGGTGGGGGACCGGCGGGAGCTCTGGGGCCAACGTCCTGACTTTC. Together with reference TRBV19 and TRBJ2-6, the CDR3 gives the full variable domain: DGGITQSPKYLFRKEGQNVTLSCEQNLNHDAMYWYRQDPGQGLRLIYYSQIVNDFQKGDIAEGYSVSREKKESFPLTVTSAQKNPTAFYLCASRWGTGGSSGANVLTFGAGSRLTVL.

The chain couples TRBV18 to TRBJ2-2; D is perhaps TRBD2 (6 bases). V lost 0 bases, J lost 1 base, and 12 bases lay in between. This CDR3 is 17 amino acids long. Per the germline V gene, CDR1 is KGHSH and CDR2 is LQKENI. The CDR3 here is CASSPPTSRQNTGELFF. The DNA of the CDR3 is TGTGCCAGCTCACCACCTACTAGCAGACAGAACACCGGGGAGCTGTTTTTT. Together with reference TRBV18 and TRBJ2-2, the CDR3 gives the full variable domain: NAGVMQNPRHLVRRRGQEARLRCSPMKGHSHVYWYRQLPEEGLKFMVYLQKENIIDESGMPKERFSAEFPKEGPSILRIQQVVRGDSAAYFCASSPPTSRQNTGELFFGEGSRLTVL.

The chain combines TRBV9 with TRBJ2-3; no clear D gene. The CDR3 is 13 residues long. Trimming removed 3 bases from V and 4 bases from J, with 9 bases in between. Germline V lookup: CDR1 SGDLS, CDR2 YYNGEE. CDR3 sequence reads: CASSAVLADTQYF. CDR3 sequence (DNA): TGTGCCAGCAGCGCCGTTCTAGCAGATACGCAGTATTTT.

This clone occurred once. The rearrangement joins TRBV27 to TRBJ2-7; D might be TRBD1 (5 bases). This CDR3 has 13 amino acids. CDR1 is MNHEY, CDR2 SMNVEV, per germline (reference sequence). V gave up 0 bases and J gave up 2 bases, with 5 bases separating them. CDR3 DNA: TGTGCCAGCAGTTTATCACAGGCCTACGAGCAGTACTTC. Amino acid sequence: CASSLSQAYEQYF.

CDR3: CSSLAGGPDTQYF. For the CDR3, the DNA is TGCAGCTCCCTGGCGGGGGGCCCAGATACGCAGTATTTT. The chain carries TRBV29-1 and TRBJ2-3, with 8 bases fitting TRBD2. Germline V gene sequence: CDR1 SQVTM, CDR2 ANQGSEA. V dropped 8 bases and J dropped 4; count of bases not matched to a gene: 8. There are 13 residues in the CDR3.

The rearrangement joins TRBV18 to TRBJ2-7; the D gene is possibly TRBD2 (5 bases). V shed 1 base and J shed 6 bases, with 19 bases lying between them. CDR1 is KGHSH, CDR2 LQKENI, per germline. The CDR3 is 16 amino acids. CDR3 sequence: CASSPLGSGFRGEQYF. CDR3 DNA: TGTGCCAGCTCACCACTCGGGTCCGGGTTCCGGGGCGAGCAGTACTTC.

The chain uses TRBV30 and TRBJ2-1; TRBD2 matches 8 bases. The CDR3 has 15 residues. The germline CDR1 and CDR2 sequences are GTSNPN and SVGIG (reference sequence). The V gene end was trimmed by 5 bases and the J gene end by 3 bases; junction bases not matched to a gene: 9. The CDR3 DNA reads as TGTGCCTGGGGTGGAGTAGCGGGGTTCTACAATGAGCAGTTCTTC. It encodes CAWGGVAGFYNEQFF.

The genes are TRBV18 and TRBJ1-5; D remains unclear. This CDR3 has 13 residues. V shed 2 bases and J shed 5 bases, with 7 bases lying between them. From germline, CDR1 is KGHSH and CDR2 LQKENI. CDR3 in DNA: TGTGCCAGCTCACCAGTGCGCGATCAGCCCCAGCATTTT. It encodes CASSPVRDQPQHF.

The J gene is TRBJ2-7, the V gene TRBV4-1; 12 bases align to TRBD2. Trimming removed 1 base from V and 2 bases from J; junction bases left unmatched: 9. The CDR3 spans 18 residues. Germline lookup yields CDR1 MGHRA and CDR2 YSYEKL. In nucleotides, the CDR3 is TGCGCCAGCAGCCAAGGGACTAAGCTAGCGGGAGGGCCCTACGAGCAGTACTTC. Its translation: CASSQGTKLAGGPYEQYF.

The CDR3 sequence is CASSAPHSGLANNEQFF. CDR3 coding DNA: TGTGCCAGTAGTGCCCCCCATTCGGGACTAGCTAACAATGAGCAGTTCTTC. The chain uses TRBV19 and TRBJ2-1; TRBD2 aligns across 9 bases. Germline CDR1 reads LNHDA; CDR2 reads SQIVND (reference sequence). V trimming: 5 bases; J trimming: 5 bases; junction bases outside the gene matches: 13. The CDR3 sequence is 17 residues long.

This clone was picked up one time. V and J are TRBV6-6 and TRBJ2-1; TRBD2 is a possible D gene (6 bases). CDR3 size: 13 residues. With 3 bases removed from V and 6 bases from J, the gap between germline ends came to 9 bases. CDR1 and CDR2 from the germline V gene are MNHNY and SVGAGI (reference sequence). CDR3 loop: CASSYLGGNEQFF. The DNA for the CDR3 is TGTGCCAGCAGTTATTTGGGGGGCAATGAGCAGTTCTTC.

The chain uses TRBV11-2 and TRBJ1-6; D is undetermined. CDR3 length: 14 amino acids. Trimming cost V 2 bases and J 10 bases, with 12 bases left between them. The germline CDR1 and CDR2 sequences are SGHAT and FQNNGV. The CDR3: CASSLSQRESPLHF. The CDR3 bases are TGTGCCAGCAGCTTAAGTCAGAGGGAATCACCCCTCCACTTT.

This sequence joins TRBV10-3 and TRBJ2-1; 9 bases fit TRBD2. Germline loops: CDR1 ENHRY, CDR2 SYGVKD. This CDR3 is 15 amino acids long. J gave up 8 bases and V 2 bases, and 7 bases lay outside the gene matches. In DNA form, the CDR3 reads TGTGCCATCAGTGAGGTCATAGCGGGAGTCGATGAGCAGTTCTTC. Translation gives CAISEVIAGVDEQFF.

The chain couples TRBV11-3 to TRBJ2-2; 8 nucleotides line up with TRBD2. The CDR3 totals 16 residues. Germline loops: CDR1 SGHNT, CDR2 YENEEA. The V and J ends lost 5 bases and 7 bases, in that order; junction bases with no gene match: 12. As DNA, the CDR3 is TGTGCCAGCAGCGGGAGCGGGAGCGAGGTGATCGGGGAGCTGTTTTTT. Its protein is CASSGSGSEVIGELFF.

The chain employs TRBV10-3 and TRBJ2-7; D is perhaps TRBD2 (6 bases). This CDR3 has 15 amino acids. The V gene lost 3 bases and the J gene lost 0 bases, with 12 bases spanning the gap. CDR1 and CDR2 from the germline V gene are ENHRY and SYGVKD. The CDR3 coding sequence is TGTGCCATCAGTGAAGTATTAGCGGCCTCCTACGAGCAGTACTTC. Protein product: CAISEVLAASYEQYF.

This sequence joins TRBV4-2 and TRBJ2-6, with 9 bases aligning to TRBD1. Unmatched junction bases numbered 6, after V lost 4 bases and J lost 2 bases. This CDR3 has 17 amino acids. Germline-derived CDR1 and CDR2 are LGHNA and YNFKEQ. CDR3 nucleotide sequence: TGTGCCAGCAGCCCCGGGACAGGGAGTACTGGGGCCAACGTCCTGACTTTC. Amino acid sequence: CASSPGTGSTGANVLTF.

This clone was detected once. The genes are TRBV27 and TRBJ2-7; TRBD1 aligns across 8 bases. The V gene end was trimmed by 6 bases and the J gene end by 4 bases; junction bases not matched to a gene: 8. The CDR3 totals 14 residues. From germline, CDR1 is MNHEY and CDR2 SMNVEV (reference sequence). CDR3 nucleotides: TGTGCCAGCAGCCCGACAGGGGAGAGGTACGAGCAGTACTTC. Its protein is CASSPTGERYEQYF.

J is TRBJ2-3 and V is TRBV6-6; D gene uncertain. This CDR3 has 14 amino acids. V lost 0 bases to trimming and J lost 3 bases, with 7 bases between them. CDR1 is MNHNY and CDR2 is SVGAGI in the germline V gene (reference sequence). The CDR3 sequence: CASSYSGRTDTQYF. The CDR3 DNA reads TGTGCCAGCAGTTACTCGGGCCGGACAGATACGCAGTATTTT.

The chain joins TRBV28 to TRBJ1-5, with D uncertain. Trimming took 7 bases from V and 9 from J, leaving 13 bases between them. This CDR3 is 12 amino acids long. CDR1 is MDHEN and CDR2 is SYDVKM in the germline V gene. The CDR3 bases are TGTGCCAGCATTGAGCGCGCGGGGCCCCAGCATTTT. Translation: CASIERAGPQHF.